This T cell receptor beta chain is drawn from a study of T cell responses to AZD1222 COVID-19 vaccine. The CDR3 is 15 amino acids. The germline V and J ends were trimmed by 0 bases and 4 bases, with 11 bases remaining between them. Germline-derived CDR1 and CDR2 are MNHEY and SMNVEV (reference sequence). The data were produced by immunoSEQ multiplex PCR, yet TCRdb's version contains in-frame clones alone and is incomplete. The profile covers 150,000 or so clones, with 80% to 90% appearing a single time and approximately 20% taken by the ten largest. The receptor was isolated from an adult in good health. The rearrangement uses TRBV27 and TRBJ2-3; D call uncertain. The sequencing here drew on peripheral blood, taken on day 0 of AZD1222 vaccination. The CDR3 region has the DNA TGTGCCAGCAGTTTATCCGGACGCCGGTCAGATACGCAGTATTTT. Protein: CASSLSGRRSDTQYF.